This T cell receptor beta chain appears in the sequencing data of a study of radiation and T cells in renal cell carcinoma. The sample's time point: baseline pretreatment blood. Treatment: 15 Gy SBRT to primary tumor, nephrectomy 4 weeks later. Radiation-treated patients gave blood at baseline, week 2 and week 4. This renal cell carcinoma was of the clear cell type. TCRdb's table, derived via immunoSEQ multiplex PCR, lists solely in-frame clones and lacks some. The sample includes approximately 100,000 clones, approximately 86% of them seen just once. V lost 4 bases, J lost 0 bases, and 6 bases lay in between. The CDR3 totals 14 residues. The germline gives CDR1 MGHDK, CDR2 SYGVNS. Findings and limits, study-wide: Pretreatment tumor biopsies were lacking, so baseline clonotypes are unknown. In blood, top tumor clones expanded by 2 weeks, shrinking by 4.

To note about this clone: The target antigen is unknown.

The chain couples TRBV25-1 to TRBJ2-2; D is unclear. Sequenced material: blood, taken from a patient whose treatment included radiotherapy and nephrectomy. This receptor was identified in a man aged 45-65 years with renal cell carcinoma. CDR3 amino acids: CASSGVANTGELFF. DNA of the CDR3: TGTGCCAGCAGTGGTGTCGCGAACACCGGGGAGCTGTTTTTT.